This is a list of T cell receptor beta chains from one sample in a study of identical twins. TCRdb re-called the 5' RACE reads with MiXCR, one entry per CDR3 protein. The sample carries about 890,000 distinct CDR3 sequences, roughly 12% recorded once. This sample was also put to use in a study of yellow fever vaccine responses in identical twins.

The sequenced sample consisted of PBMCs. The receptors derive from a woman aged 18-29 years in good health. CDR3s include the opening cysteine and the closing phenylalanine or tryptophan. Each record gives: clone size, D gene, J gene, V gene, CDR3 length, CDR3 protein, CDR3 DNA. A D gene is named only where the DNA matches it firmly. Expanded clones are given a class, and other clones once, few, many or no size at all.

clone_size: few; d_call: NA; j_call: TRBJ1-1; v_call: TRBV5-1; cdr3_length: 16; cdr3_aa: CASSLDGRGVNTEAFF; cdr3_nt: TGCGCCAGCAGCTTGGACGGAAGAGGGGTGAACACTGAAGCTTTCTTT
clone_size: few; d_call: NA; j_call: TRBJ2-2; v_call: TRBV27; cdr3_length: 14; cdr3_aa: CASTARASTGELFF; cdr3_nt: TGTGCCAGCACCGCTCGGGCGTCCACCGGGGAGCTGTTTTTT
clone_size: NA; d_call: TRBD1; j_call: TRBJ2-4; v_call: TRBV7-9; cdr3_length: 15; cdr3_aa: CASSLGDREFNIQYF; cdr3_nt: TGTGCCAGCAGCTTAGGGGACAGGGAATTTAACATTCAGTACTTC
clone_size: few; d_call: TRBD1; j_call: TRBJ1-2; v_call: TRBV5-1; cdr3_length: 15; cdr3_aa: CASSPLGTGGYGYTF; cdr3_nt: TGCGCCAGCAGCCCCCTCGGGACAGGGGGATATGGCTACACCTTC
clone_size: NA; d_call: TRBD1; j_call: TRBJ1-1; v_call: TRBV12-3/TRBV12-4; cdr3_length: 15; cdr3_aa: CASSLTGWASTEAFF; cdr3_nt: TGTGCCAGCAGTTTGACAGGGTGGGCCTCCACTGAAGCTTTCTTT
clone_size: NA; d_call: NA; j_call: TRBJ2-3; v_call: TRBV20-1; cdr3_length: 11; cdr3_aa: CSASADGNGYF; cdr3_nt: TGCAGTGCTAGCGCCGACGGAAATGGGTATTTT
clone_size: few; d_call: TRBD2; j_call: TRBJ2-3; v_call: TRBV5-1; cdr3_length: 17; cdr3_aa: CASSLISGGASIDTQYF; cdr3_nt: TGCGCCAGCAGCTTGATTAGCGGGGGGGCCAGTATAGATACGCAGTATTTT
clone_size: NA; d_call: NA; j_call: TRBJ2-1; v_call: TRBV7-9; cdr3_length: 15; cdr3_aa: CASSLYIGLANEQFF; cdr3_nt: TGTGCCAGCAGCTTATATATTGGGCTAGCGAATGAGCAGTTCTTC
clone_size: NA; d_call: NA; j_call: TRBJ1-1; v_call: TRBV6-5; cdr3_length: 13; cdr3_aa: CASSYSAGTEAFF; cdr3_nt: TGTGCCAGCAGTTACTCGGCGGGCACTGAAGCTTTCTTT
clone_size: NA; d_call: NA; j_call: TRBJ1-6; v_call: TRBV12-3/TRBV12-4; cdr3_length: 14; cdr3_aa: CASSPDRFQSPLHF; cdr3_nt: TGTGCCAGCAGTCCCGACAGGTTCCAATCACCCCTCCACTTT
clone_size: NA; d_call: NA; j_call: TRBJ1-1; v_call: TRBV10-3; cdr3_length: 14; cdr3_aa: CAIQLASLSTEAFF; cdr3_nt: TGTGCCATCCAACTGGCGAGTCTGTCAACTGAAGCTTTCTTT
clone_size: many; d_call: NA; j_call: TRBJ2-2; v_call: TRBV6-5; cdr3_length: 18; cdr3_aa: CASSYSPFGSKPTGELFF; cdr3_nt: TGTGCCAGCAGTTACTCGCCGTTCGGATCAAAACCGACCGGGGAGCTGTTTTTT
clone_size: many; d_call: NA; j_call: TRBJ2-5; v_call: TRBV6-6; cdr3_length: 12; cdr3_aa: CASSRVVETQYF; cdr3_nt: TGTGCCAGCAGCCGGGTGGTGGAGACCCAGTACTTC
clone_size: NA; d_call: NA; j_call: TRBJ2-7; v_call: TRBV4-2; cdr3_length: 15; cdr3_aa: CASSQRGGASYEQYF; cdr3_nt: TGTGCCAGCAGCCAGAGGGGGGGGGCCAGTTACGAGCAGTACTTC
clone_size: few; d_call: NA; j_call: TRBJ2-2; v_call: TRBV12-5; cdr3_length: 11; cdr3_aa: CASGLTGELFF; cdr3_nt: TGTGCTAGTGGTTTGACCGGGGAGCTGTTTTTT
clone_size: NA; d_call: NA; j_call: TRBJ1-4; v_call: TRBV20-1; cdr3_length: 13; cdr3_aa: CSAMGDPGEKLFF; cdr3_nt: TGCAGTGCCATGGGCGACCCCGGGGAAAAACTGTTTTTT
clone_size: NA; d_call: TRBD2; j_call: TRBJ2-1; v_call: TRBV6-5; cdr3_length: 15; cdr3_aa: CASSYSPSGYNEQFF; cdr3_nt: TGTGCCAGCAGTTACTCGCCTAGCGGGTACAATGAGCAGTTCTTC
clone_size: NA; d_call: TRBD1; j_call: TRBJ1-4; v_call: TRBV27; cdr3_length: 16; cdr3_aa: CASRRNQGATNEKLFF; cdr3_nt: TGTGCCAGCAGGCGTAACCAGGGGGCAACTAATGAAAAACTGTTTTTT
clone_size: many; d_call: TRBD1; j_call: TRBJ2-6; v_call: TRBV6-5; cdr3_length: 18; cdr3_aa: CASSYQGQGASGANVLTF; cdr3_nt: TGTGCCAGCAGTTACCAGGGACAGGGGGCCTCTGGGGCCAACGTCCTGACTTTC
clone_size: NA; d_call: NA; j_call: TRBJ2-6; v_call: TRBV9; cdr3_length: 16; cdr3_aa: CASSVAQTSGANVLTF; cdr3_nt: TGTGCCAGCAGCGTAGCACAGACCTCTGGGGCCAACGTCCTGACTTTC
clone_size: NA; d_call: NA; j_call: TRBJ1-1; v_call: TRBV28; cdr3_length: 14; cdr3_aa: CASSFQQGGTEAFF; cdr3_nt: TGTGCCAGCAGTTTCCAGCAGGGAGGCACTGAAGCTTTCTTT
clone_size: few; d_call: NA; j_call: TRBJ2-6; v_call: TRBV6-1; cdr3_length: 14; cdr3_aa: CASSRIGGANVLTF; cdr3_nt: TGTGCCAGCAGTAGAATCGGGGGGGCCAACGTCCTGACTTTC
clone_size: NA; d_call: NA; j_call: TRBJ2-1; v_call: TRBV29-1; cdr3_length: 14; cdr3_aa: CSVEARISYNEQFF; cdr3_nt: TGCAGCGTTGAGGCTAGGATCTCCTACAATGAGCAGTTCTTC
clone_size: few; d_call: TRBD1; j_call: TRBJ2-1; v_call: TRBV27; cdr3_length: 14; cdr3_aa: CASSRDSWYNEQFF; cdr3_nt: TGTGCCAGCAGCCGGGACAGTTGGTACAATGAGCAGTTCTTC
clone_size: many; d_call: NA; j_call: TRBJ2-3; v_call: TRBV29-1; cdr3_length: 13; cdr3_aa: CSASPPSTDTQYF; cdr3_nt: TGCAGCGCCTCACCCCCTAGCACAGATACGCAGTATTTT
clone_size: NA; d_call: NA; j_call: TRBJ1-4; v_call: TRBV28; cdr3_length: 16; cdr3_aa: CASSLRPGTMNEKLFF; cdr3_nt: TGTGCCAGCAGTCTTAGGCCCGGGACCATGAATGAAAAACTGTTTTTT
clone_size: NA; d_call: NA; j_call: TRBJ2-7; v_call: TRBV10-3; cdr3_length: 18; cdr3_aa: CAITRDRGTSGSPYEQYF; cdr3_nt: TGTGCCATCACTCGTGACAGGGGGACAAGCGGGAGCCCCTACGAGCAGTACTTC
clone_size: many; d_call: NA; j_call: TRBJ2-7; v_call: TRBV29-1; cdr3_length: 12; cdr3_aa: CSVPLSPYEQYF; cdr3_nt: TGCAGCGTCCCGCTTTCGCCCTACGAGCAGTACTTC
clone_size: NA; d_call: NA; j_call: TRBJ2-1; v_call: TRBV5-6; cdr3_length: 13; cdr3_aa: CASSWGVVGEQFF; cdr3_nt: TGTGCCAGCAGCTGGGGGGTTGTGGGAGAGCAGTTCTTC
clone_size: NA; d_call: TRBD1; j_call: TRBJ2-7; v_call: TRBV7-9; cdr3_length: 14; cdr3_aa: CASSFGQGADEQYF; cdr3_nt: TGTGCCAGCAGCTTTGGCCAGGGGGCCGACGAGCAGTACTTC
clone_size: many; d_call: TRBD2; j_call: TRBJ2-1; v_call: TRBV12-3/TRBV12-4; cdr3_length: 16; cdr3_aa: CASSLDGGRAYNEQFF; cdr3_nt: TGTGCCAGCAGTTTAGATGGCGGGAGGGCCTACAATGAGCAGTTCTTC
clone_size: few; d_call: NA; j_call: TRBJ2-7; v_call: TRBV9; cdr3_length: 14; cdr3_aa: CASSRPESPREQYF; cdr3_nt: TGTGCCAGCAGCCGGCCGGAGTCCCCTCGGGAGCAGTACTTC
clone_size: few; d_call: TRBD2; j_call: TRBJ2-7; v_call: TRBV10-3; cdr3_length: 14; cdr3_aa: CAISDGTSGYEQYF; cdr3_nt: TGTGCCATCAGTGACGGGACTAGCGGCTACGAGCAGTACTTC
clone_size: few; d_call: TRBD2; j_call: TRBJ2-2; v_call: TRBV10-2; cdr3_length: 16; cdr3_aa: CASSESSGGDTGELFF; cdr3_nt: TGCGCCAGCAGTGAAAGTAGCGGGGGAGACACCGGGGAGCTGTTTTTT
clone_size: few; d_call: NA; j_call: TRBJ1-1; v_call: TRBV4-1; cdr3_length: 17; cdr3_aa: CASSLPKGEVFDSEAFF; cdr3_nt: TGCGCCAGCAGCCTCCCGAAGGGAGAAGTCTTCGATTCTGAAGCTTTCTTT
clone_size: many; d_call: TRBD1; j_call: TRBJ1-2; v_call: TRBV10-3; cdr3_length: 12; cdr3_aa: CAINRDRDGYTF; cdr3_nt: TGTGCCATCAACCGGGACAGGGATGGCTACACCTTC
clone_size: once; d_call: NA; j_call: TRBJ1-1; v_call: TRBV18; cdr3_length: 16; cdr3_aa: CASSPFSVAANTEAFF; cdr3_nt: TGTGCCAGCTCACCATTCTCCGTGGCGGCGAACACTGAAGCTTTCTTT
clone_size: NA; d_call: TRBD2; j_call: TRBJ2-1; v_call: TRBV15; cdr3_length: 17; cdr3_aa: CATSRVRGGQRGNEQFF; cdr3_nt: TGTGCCACCAGCAGAGTACGGGGGGGCCAGCGGGGGAACGAGCAGTTCTTC
clone_size: few; d_call: NA; j_call: TRBJ2-1; v_call: TRBV11-2; cdr3_length: 18; cdr3_aa: CASSSRTESGRSYNEQFF; cdr3_nt: TGTGCCAGCAGCTCCCGAACTGAATCAGGGCGTTCCTACAATGAGCAGTTCTTC
clone_size: few; d_call: TRBD1; j_call: TRBJ1-5; v_call: TRBV20-1; cdr3_length: 18; cdr3_aa: CSAREAGTGTVGNQPQHF; cdr3_nt: TGCAGTGCTAGAGAAGCCGGGACAGGTACAGTTGGCAATCAGCCCCAGCATTTT
clone_size: many; d_call: NA; j_call: TRBJ1-2; v_call: TRBV4-1; cdr3_length: 13; cdr3_aa: CASSPGEGYGYTF; cdr3_nt: TGCGCCAGCAGTCCAGGGGAAGGTTATGGCTACACCTTC
clone_size: NA; d_call: NA; j_call: TRBJ2-1; v_call: TRBV4-1; cdr3_length: 15; cdr3_aa: CASSQETGPFNEQFF; cdr3_nt: TGCGCCAGCAGCCAAGAAACTGGCCCGTTCAATGAGCAGTTCTTC
clone_size: few; d_call: TRBD2; j_call: TRBJ2-5; v_call: TRBV5-1; cdr3_length: 16; cdr3_aa: CASSLSGTSVKETQYF; cdr3_nt: TGCGCCAGCAGCTTATCCGGGACTAGCGTTAAAGAGACCCAGTACTTC
clone_size: few; d_call: TRBD1; j_call: TRBJ1-4; v_call: TRBV7-9; cdr3_length: 14; cdr3_aa: CASSGQGYSEKLFF; cdr3_nt: TGTGCCAGCAGCGGACAGGGGTACTCTGAAAAACTGTTTTTT
clone_size: many; d_call: NA; j_call: TRBJ2-7; v_call: TRBV27; cdr3_length: 16; cdr3_aa: CASSSPGQGRFNEQYF; cdr3_nt: TGTGCCAGCAGTTCCCCCGGGCAGGGGCGGTTTAACGAGCAGTACTTC
clone_size: NA; d_call: NA; j_call: TRBJ2-1; v_call: TRBV24-1; cdr3_length: 16; cdr3_aa: CATSDPGAGDYNEQFF; cdr3_nt: TGTGCCACCAGTGACCCCGGGGCAGGGGACTACAATGAGCAGTTCTTC